Sequencing of this T cell receptor beta chain was carried out in a study of control samples from healthy donors and cancer patients. Profiling relied on immunoSEQ multiplex PCR, and the TCRdb table lists in-frame clones only, not all of them. The sample holds 130,000 or so clones, 85% to 95% seen once. The CDR3 has 14 residues. Germline CDR1 and CDR2: MDHEN and SYDVKM. The V gene lost 7 bases and the J gene lost 7 bases, with 20 bases spanning the gap. This chain links TRBV28 with TRBJ2-7, with a possible D match to TRBD1 (5 bases). The sample was blood. The sequence was collected from a middle-aged man in good health. CDR3 amino acids: CASNVWTPAKEQYF. The CDR3 coding sequence is TGTGCCAGCAACGTTTGGACACCCGCTAAAGAGCAGTACTTC.